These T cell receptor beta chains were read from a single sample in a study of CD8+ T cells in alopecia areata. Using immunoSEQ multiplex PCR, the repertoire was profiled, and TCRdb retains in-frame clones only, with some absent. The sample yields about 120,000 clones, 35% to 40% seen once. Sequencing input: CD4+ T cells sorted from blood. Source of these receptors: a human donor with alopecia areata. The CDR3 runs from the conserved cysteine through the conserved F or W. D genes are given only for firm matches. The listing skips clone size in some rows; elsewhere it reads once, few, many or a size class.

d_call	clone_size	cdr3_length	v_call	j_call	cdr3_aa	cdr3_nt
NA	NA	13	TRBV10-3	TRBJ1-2	CATLPQMDYGYTF	TGTGCCACCCTTCCACAGATGGACTATGGCTACACCTTC
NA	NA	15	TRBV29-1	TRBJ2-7	CSVEVGTTRTYEQYF	TGCAGCGTTGAAGTTGGAACTACTCGAACCTACGAGCAGTACTTC
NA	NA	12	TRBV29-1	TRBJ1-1	CSVVGVDTEAFF	TGCAGCGTTGTGGGGGTGGACACTGAAGCTTTCTTT
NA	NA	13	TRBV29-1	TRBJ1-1	CSVGWGTNTEAFF	TGCAGCGTTGGGTGGGGTACGAACACTGAAGCTTTCTTT
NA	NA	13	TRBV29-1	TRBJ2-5	CSVRANTQETQYF	TGCAGCGTTCGGGCTAACACACAAGAGACCCAGTACTTC
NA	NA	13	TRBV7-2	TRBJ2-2	CASSPQGSGELFF	TGTGCCAGCAGCCCACAGGGATCCGGGGAGCTGTTTTTT
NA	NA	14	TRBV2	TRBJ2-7	CASSGGVISYEQYF	TGTGCCAGCAGTGGAGGGGTTATCTCCTACGAGCAGTACTTC
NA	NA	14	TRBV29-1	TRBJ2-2	CSASTATNTGELFF	TGCAGCGCTTCGACAGCTACGAACACCGGGGAGCTGTTTTTT
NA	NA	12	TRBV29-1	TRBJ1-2	CSVDLEVGRYTF	TGCAGCGTTGATCTCGAAGTGGGTCGCTACACCTTC
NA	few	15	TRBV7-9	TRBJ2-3	CASSLTLLATDTQYF	TGTGCCAGCAGCTTGACTCTCCTCGCCACAGATACGCAGTATTTT
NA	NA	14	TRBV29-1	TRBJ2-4	CSVAGRPAENIQYF	TGCAGCGTTGCGGGCAGGCCAGCTGAAAACATTCAGTACTTC
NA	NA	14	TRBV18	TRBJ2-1	CASSPLGMGDEQFF	TGTGCCAGCTCACCACTAGGTATGGGCGATGAGCAGTTCTTC
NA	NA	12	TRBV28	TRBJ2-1	CASRTAYNEQFF	TGTGCCAGCCGGACAGCCTACAATGAGCAGTTCTTC
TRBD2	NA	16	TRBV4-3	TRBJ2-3	CASSQDLAGGMDTQYF	TGCGCCAGCAGCCAAGATCTAGCGGGGGGGATGGATACGCAGTATTTT
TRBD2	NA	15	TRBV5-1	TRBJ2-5	CASSLVAGGQETQYF	TGCGCCAGCAGCCTAGTAGCGGGAGGCCAAGAGACCCAGTACTTC
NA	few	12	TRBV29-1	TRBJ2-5	CSVLGGPETQYF	TGCAGCGTCTTGGGTGGCCCAGAGACCCAGTACTTC
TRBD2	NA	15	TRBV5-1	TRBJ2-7	CASSLTVLAGYEQYF	TGCGCCAGCAGCTTGACCGTACTAGCGGGCTACGAGCAGTACTTC
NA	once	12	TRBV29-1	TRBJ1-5	CSVGEPNQPQHF	TGCAGCGTGGGGGAGCCCAATCAGCCCCAGCATTTT
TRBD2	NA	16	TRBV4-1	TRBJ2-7	CASSPSTSGTTYEQYF	TGCGCCAGCAGCCCGTCGACTAGCGGGACTACCTACGAGCAGTACTTC
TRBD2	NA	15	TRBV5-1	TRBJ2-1	CASSDSGRAGNEQFF	TGCGCCAGCAGTGATAGCGGGAGGGCCGGGAATGAGCAGTTCTTC
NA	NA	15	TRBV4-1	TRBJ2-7	CASSQVGRSSYEQYF	TGCGCCAGCAGCCAAGTCGGAAGAAGCTCCTACGAGCAGTACTTC
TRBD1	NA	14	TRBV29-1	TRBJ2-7	CSVAGQGGNYEQYF	TGCAGCGTCGCTGGACAGGGGGGAAACTACGAGCAGTACTTC
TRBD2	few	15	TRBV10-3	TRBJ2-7	CAISAASGESYEQYF	TGTGCCATCAGTGCGGCTAGCGGGGAATCCTACGAGCAGTACTTC
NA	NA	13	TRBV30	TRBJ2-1	CAWSVRNYNEQFF	TGTGCCTGGAGTGTACGCAATTACAATGAGCAGTTCTTC
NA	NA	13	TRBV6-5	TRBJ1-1	CASKRGPGTEAFF	TGTGCCAGCAAGCGGGGGCCGGGGACTGAAGCTTTCTTT
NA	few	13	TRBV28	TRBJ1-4	CASSSRNRGKLFF	TGTGCCAGCAGTTCCCGGAATCGGGGAAAACTGTTTTTT
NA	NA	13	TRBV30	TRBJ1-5	CAWSDDPNQPQHF	TGTGCCTGGAGCGACGATCCAAATCAGCCCCAGCATTTT
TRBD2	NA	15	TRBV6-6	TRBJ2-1	CASSLREGLGNEQFF	TGTGCCAGCAGTTTGCGGGAGGGCCTGGGGAATGAGCAGTTCTTC
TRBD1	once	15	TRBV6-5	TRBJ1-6	CASSYEGARNSPLHF	TGTGCCAGCAGTTACGAGGGGGCTCGGAATTCACCCCTCCACTTT
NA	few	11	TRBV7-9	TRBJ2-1	CASSPGFEQFF	TGTGCCAGCAGCCCAGGGTTTGAGCAGTTCTTC
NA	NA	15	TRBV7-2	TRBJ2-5	CASSLAVGLQETQYF	TGTGCCAGCAGCTTAGCTGTAGGACTTCAAGAGACCCAGTACTTC
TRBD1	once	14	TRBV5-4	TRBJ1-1	CASSSLRDRTEAFF	TGTGCCAGCAGCTCCCTCCGGGACAGAACGGAAGCTTTCTTT
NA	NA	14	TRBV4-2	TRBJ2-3	CASSQGQLTDTQYF	TGTGCCAGCAGCCAAGGACAGCTCACAGATACGCAGTATTTT
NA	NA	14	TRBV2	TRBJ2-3	CASNTGEARDTQYF	TGTGCCAGCAATACGGGGGAGGCGAGAGATACGCAGTATTTT